This note documents a single TCR beta chain sequence. What it binds is not known. The iRepertoire nested amplicon-rescue multiplex PCR amplified TCR alpha and beta CDR3s from RNA. TCRdb re-analysed the multiplex PCR reads in MiXCR, keeping a single row per CDR3 protein. The sample records 100,000 to 150,000 distinct CDR3 sequences, more than 20% being singletons. Per germline, CDR1 LNHDA and CDR2 SQIVND (reference sequence). This CDR3 region has 14 residues. J was trimmed by 6 bases and V by 5 bases; bases with no gene match: 7. This sample was included in a study of glioma-infiltrating T cells. The study, taken as a whole, reports: Tissue-blood divergence was below expectation in non-neoplastic patients, above in gliomas. Only very few CDR3 sequences appeared in both tissue and blood.

The specimen was glioma tissue, nonneoplastic brain tissue, or PBMCs (not recorded which). The rearrangement uses TRBV19 and TRBJ2-1, with 7 nucleotides matching TRBD2. The receptor comes from a human donor with low-grade glioma or glioblastoma, undergoing nonglioma brain surgery, or in good health (not recorded which). The CDR3 region is CASSLRTSINEQFF. In DNA form, the CDR3 reads TGTGCCAGTAGTTTGCGGACTAGTATCAATGAGCAGTTCTTC.